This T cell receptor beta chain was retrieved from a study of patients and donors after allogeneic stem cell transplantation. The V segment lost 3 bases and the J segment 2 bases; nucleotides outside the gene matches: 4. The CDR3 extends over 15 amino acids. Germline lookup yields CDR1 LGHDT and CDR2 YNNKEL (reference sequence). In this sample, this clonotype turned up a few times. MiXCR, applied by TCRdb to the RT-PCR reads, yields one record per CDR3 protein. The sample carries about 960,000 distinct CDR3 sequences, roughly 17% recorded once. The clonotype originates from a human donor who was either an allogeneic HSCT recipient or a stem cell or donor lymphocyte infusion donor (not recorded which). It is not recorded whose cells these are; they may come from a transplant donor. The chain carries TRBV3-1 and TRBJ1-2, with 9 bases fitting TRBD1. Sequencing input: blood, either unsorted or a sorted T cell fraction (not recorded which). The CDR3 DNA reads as TGTGCCAGCAGCCATTGGGACAGGGCAAACTATGGCTACACCTTC. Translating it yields CASSHWDRANYGYTF.